This T cell receptor beta chain was documented in a study of blood T cell repertoires in COVID-19. Sequencing was performed with immunoSEQ multiplex PCR; in TCRdb, only in-frame clones are kept and a portion is missing. The sample lists around 250,000 clones; 84% were seen once. Germline assignment: CDR1 MNHEY and CDR2 SVGAGI. This CDR3 is built from 13 residues. J gave up 10 bases and V 8 bases, and 6 bases lay outside the gene matches. The chain couples TRBV6-5 to TRBJ1-6; 9 bases agree with TRBD1. The material sequenced was peripheral blood. This sequence was found in a woman aged 40-49 years who had recovered from COVID-19. CDR3 in DNA: TGTGCCAGCGGGGACAGGGTGAACTCACCCCTCCACTTT. Protein product: CASGDRVNSPLHF.